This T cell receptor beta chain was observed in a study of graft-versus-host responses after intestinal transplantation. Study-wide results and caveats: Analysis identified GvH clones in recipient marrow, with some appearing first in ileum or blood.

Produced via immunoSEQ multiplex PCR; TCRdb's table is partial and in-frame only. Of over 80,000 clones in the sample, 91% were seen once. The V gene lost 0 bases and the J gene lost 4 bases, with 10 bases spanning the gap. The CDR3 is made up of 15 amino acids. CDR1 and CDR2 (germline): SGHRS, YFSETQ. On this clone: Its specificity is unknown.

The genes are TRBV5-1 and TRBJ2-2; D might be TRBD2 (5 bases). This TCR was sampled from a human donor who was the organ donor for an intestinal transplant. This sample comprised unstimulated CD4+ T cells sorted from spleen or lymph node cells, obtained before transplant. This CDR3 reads CASSLARGGTGELFF. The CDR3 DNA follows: TGCGCCAGCAGCTTGGCCCGGGGTGGCACCGGGGAGCTGTTTTTT.